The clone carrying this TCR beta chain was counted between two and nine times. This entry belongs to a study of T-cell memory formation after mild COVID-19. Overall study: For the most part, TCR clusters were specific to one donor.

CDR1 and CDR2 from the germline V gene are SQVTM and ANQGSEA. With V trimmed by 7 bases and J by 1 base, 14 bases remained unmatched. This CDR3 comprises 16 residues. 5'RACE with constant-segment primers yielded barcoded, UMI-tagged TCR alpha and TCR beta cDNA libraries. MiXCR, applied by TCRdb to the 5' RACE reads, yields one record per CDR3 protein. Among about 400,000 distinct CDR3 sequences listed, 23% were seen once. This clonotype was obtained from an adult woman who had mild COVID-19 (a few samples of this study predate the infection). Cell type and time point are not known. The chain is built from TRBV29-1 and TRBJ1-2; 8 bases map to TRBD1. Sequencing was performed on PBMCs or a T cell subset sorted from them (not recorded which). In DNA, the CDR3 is TGCAGCGCTACAGTGGGACAGGATGCCTTTAACTATGGCTACACCTTC. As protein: CSATVGQDAFNYGYTF.